This T cell receptor (beta chain) is from a study of CXCR3-negative and CXCR3-positive naive CD8 T cells. This CDR3 region has 11 residues. Per the germline V gene, CDR1 is MDHEN and CDR2 is SYDVKM. Via 5' RACE with UMI labels, TRB cDNA libraries were prepared. From the 5' RACE reads, TCRdb lists one entry per CDR3 protein and no DNA. Its table lists fewer than 80,000 distinct CDR3 sequences. By phenotype, naive CD8+ T cells were CD45RO-CCR7+CD27+CD95-. Sequencing was carried out using naive CXCR3- CD8+ T cells from blood. Subset meaning: CD45RO-CCR7+CD27+CD95- naive CD8+ T cells lacking CXCR3 (TNR3-). The rearrangement uses TRBV28 and TRBJ1-4. The receptor comes from a human donor in good health. Some clones in this sample may be carry-over from other donors' samples. This CDR3 is CASSFGEKLFF. Variable domain in full (rest from reference TRBV28 and TRBJ1-4): DVKVTQSSRYLVKRTGEKVFLECVQDMDHENMFWYRQDPGLGLRLIYFSYDVKMKEKGDIPEGYSVSREKKERFSLILESASTNQTSMYLCASSFGEKLFFGSGTQLSVL.